The 18 T cell receptor beta chains reported below all come from one sample, sequenced in a study of spatial heterogeneity in lung cancer. As to time point: sample taken at primary tumor resection. Whole RNA was taken from tumor, nontumor lung or frozen PBMC; it was then sequenced unsorted. TCRdb used MiXCR to reprocess the 5' RACE reads, holding one entry per CDR3 protein. The table includes some 87,000 distinct CDR3 sequences, roughly 10% detected once. The sequences come from PBMCs, collected at surgery. These receptors came from a male donor with early-stage non-small cell lung cancer.

This chain joins TRBV6-2 or TRBV6-3 and TRBJ1-1; D is possibly TRBD1 (5 bases). CDR3 length: 14 residues. Germline CDR1 and CDR2: MNHEY and SVGEGT. Trimming stripped 5 bases from V and 6 bases from J, with 16 bases between. The CDR3: CASSHRGLLSEAFF. The CDR3 nucleotides are TGTGCCAGCAGTCACCGGGGACTCTTATCTGAAGCTTTCTTT.

This clonotype was counted at least ten times. CDR3 in DNA: TGCAGCGTTGGAGGGGTGGATGATGGCTACACCTTC. Translation gives CSVGGVDDGYTF. This chain links TRBV29-1 with TRBJ1-2; maybe TRBD1 (5 bases). Germline V gives CDR1 SQVTM, CDR2 ANQGSEA. V gave up 4 bases and J gave up 6 bases, with 12 bases separating them. This CDR3 has 12 amino acids.

J is TRBJ1-1 and V is TRBV5-1; D is possibly TRBD1 (6 bases). The V and J ends lost 0 bases and 0 bases respectively, with 9 bases between them. Germline CDR1 reads SGHRS; CDR2 reads YFSETQ. The length of the CDR3 is 15 residues. The CDR3 region is CASSLGSGVNTEAFF. CDR3 sequence (DNA): TGCGCCAGCAGCTTGGGGTCAGGGGTGAACACTGAAGCTTTCTTT. Filled out from reference TRBV5-1 and TRBJ1-1, the complete variable domain reads KAGVTQTPRYLIKTRGQQVTLSCSPISGHRSVSWYQQTPGQGLQFLFEYFSETQRNKGNFPGRFSGRQFSNSRSEMNVSTLELGDSALYLCASSLGSGVNTEAFFGQGTRLTVV.

This clonotype has a count of ten or more. CDR3 in amino acids: CASSPLAGGSYEQYF. CDR3 sequence (DNA): TGCGCCAGCAGCCCGTTAGCGGGCGGCTCCTACGAGCAGTACTTC. The chain carries TRBV5-1 and TRBJ2-7, with TRBD2 matching over 7 bases. The CDR3 has 15 amino acids. The germline V gene encodes CDR1 SGHRS and CDR2 YFSETQ. V dropped 4 bases and J dropped 0; count of bases not matched to a gene: 7.

This clonotype came up many times. The V gene is TRBV29-1, the J gene TRBJ2-7; TRBD1 aligns across 7 bases. Germline V lookup: CDR1 SQVTM, CDR2 ANQGSEA. The J segment lost 2 bases and the V segment lost 6 bases, leaving 4 bases of the junction unmatched. The CDR3 length is 12 residues. The CDR3: CSVSGTAYEQYF. The CDR3 DNA sequence: TGCAGCGTATCCGGGACAGCCTACGAGCAGTACTTC.

This clonotype was seen repeatedly, ten times or more. The rearrangement joins TRBV6-2 or TRBV6-3 to TRBJ2-1; 9 nucleotides agree with TRBD2. V lost 2 bases, J lost 7 bases, and 9 bases stayed unmatched. Germline V gene lookup returns CDR1 MNHEY and CDR2 SVGEGT. CDR3 size: 16 residues. The CDR3 here is CASSYPVGAGGNEQFF. CDR3 DNA: TGTGCCAGCAGTTACCCCGTCGGGGCGGGGGGGAATGAGCAGTTCTTC.

This clonotype was seen ten or more times. The chain is built from TRBV29-1 and TRBJ1-2; 7 positions agree with TRBD1. Unmatched junction bases numbered 9, after V lost 6 bases and J lost 5 bases. Germline V gene lookup returns CDR1 SQVTM and CDR2 ANQGSEA. The CDR3 totals 13 residues. CDR3 coding DNA: TGCAGCGTCGACAGGGCAGGAGGATATGGCTACACCTTC. This encodes CSVDRAGGYGYTF.

The rearrangement links TRBV5-1 to TRBJ2-2; 7 positions match TRBD1. V lost 4 bases and J lost 2; bases outside the gene matches: 11. The germline V gene has CDR1 SGHRS and CDR2 YFSETQ. The CDR3 covers 17 residues. The CDR3 DNA follows: TGCGCCAGCAGCCCCGTTCCGAGACAGGGAAACACCGGGGAGCTGTTTTTT. It yields the protein CASSPVPRQGNTGELFF. Supplemented by reference TRBV5-1 and TRBJ2-2, the full variable domain reads KAGVTQTPRYLIKTRGQQVTLSCSPISGHRSVSWYQQTPGQGLQFLFEYFSETQRNKGNFPGRFSGRQFSNSRSEMNVSTLELGDSALYLCASSPVPRQGNTGELFFGEGSRLTVL.

This clonotype has just a few counts. The genes are TRBV29-1 and TRBJ2-3, with D unclear. The germline V gene encodes CDR1 SQVTM and CDR2 ANQGSEA. The V and J ends lost 6 bases and 0 bases respectively, with 13 bases between them. This CDR3 has 14 amino acids. CDR3 nucleotides: TGCAGCGTACAACGAGGCCGTAGCACAGATACGCAGTATTTT. Translating it yields CSVQRGRSTDTQYF.

This clonotype occurred once. A much more abundant neighbour one base away suggests this may be a read error. The chain links TRBV21-1 to TRBJ2-7; no check of the table's D call, TRBD2, against the DNA was made. TRBV21-1 is reported as a pseudogene. The CDR3 runs 15 residues. The CDR3 DNA follows: TGTGCCAGCAGCAAAAGGAATAGCGGGATCTACGAGCAGTACTTC. It specifies CASSKRNSGIYEQYF.

The gene calls are TRBV3-1 and TRBJ2-1; 8 nucleotides match TRBD2. Losses at the gene ends were 1 base for V and 4 bases for J; bases not matched to a gene: 3. Germline V CDR1 and CDR2: LGHDT, YNNKEL (reference sequence). The length of the CDR3 is 15 residues. The CDR3 here is CASSQAVAGYNEQFF. The CDR3 DNA reads as TGTGCCAGCAGCCAAGCGGTAGCGGGGTACAATGAGCAGTTCTTC.

This clonotype showed up just a few times. This chain connects TRBV5-4 to TRBJ2-7; possibly TRBD2 for D (7 bases). Germline V CDR1 and CDR2: SGHNT, YYREEE (reference sequence). The length of the CDR3 is 14 residues. V was shortened by 4 bases and J by 4 bases, with 15 bases between the two germline ends. This chain's CDR3 is CASSPDSGVYEQYF. CDR3 coding DNA: TGTGCCAGCAGCCCGGACAGCGGGGTATACGAGCAGTACTTC.

V is TRBV7-3 and J is TRBJ2-1, with 8 bases identical to TRBD1. This CDR3 is built from 15 residues. Germline V gene data show CDR1 as SGHTA and CDR2 as FQGTGA. V lost 5 bases, J lost 6 bases, and 9 bases stayed unmatched. CDR3 residues: CASSPGQGRGNEQFF. The CDR3 region has the DNA TGTGCCAGCAGCCCCGGACAGGGAAGGGGCAATGAGCAGTTCTTC.

In this sample, this clonotype turned up many times. The V and J genes are TRBV28 and TRBJ2-6; D may be TRBD2 (5 bases). The CDR3 totals 15 residues. In germline, CDR1 is MDHEN, CDR2 SYDVKM. With 2 bases removed from V and 1 base from J, the gap between germline ends came to 6 bases. CDR3 DNA sequence: TGTGCCAGCAGTTTACCGGGGTCTGGGGCCAACGTCCTGACTTTC. Its protein product is CASSLPGSGANVLTF.

This clonotype was detected ten times or more. This chain's CDR3 is CASSQGVLAKNIQYF. The CDR3 DNA is TGTGCCAGCAGTCAAGGGGTATTAGCCAAAAACATTCAGTACTTC. The gene calls are TRBV6-6 and TRBJ2-4, with D possibly being TRBD1 (5 bases). Looked up from germline, CDR1 is MNHNY and CDR2 is SVGAGI (reference sequence). The V end was cut by 5 bases, the J end by 0 bases, with 11 bases between. The CDR3 runs 15 residues.

The gene calls are TRBV11-2 and TRBJ2-1; 13 bases map to TRBD2. Germline V gene lookup returns CDR1 SGHAT and CDR2 FQNNGV. The CDR3 consists of 16 residues. V lost 5 bases and J lost 4; bases outside the gene matches: 5. The CDR3 nucleotides read TGTGCCAGCAGCCGATGGACTAGCGGGAGTTACAATGAGCAGTTCTTC. As protein: CASSRWTSGSYNEQFF.

Worth noting for this clonotype: Just one base apart from a much larger clone, this may be a read error. The chain combines TRBV5-4 with TRBJ2-6, with D tentatively TRBD1 (6 bases). CDR1 SGHNT and CDR2 YYREEE come from the germline V gene (reference sequence). The CDR3 consists of 17 residues. In DNA, the CDR3 is TGTGCCAGCAGCTTTAACAGGGCGGTCTCTGGGGCCAACGTCCCGACTTTC. Its translation is CASSFNRAVSGANVPTF. Full variable domain (outside the CDR3, taken from reference TRBV5-4 and TRBJ2-6): ETGVTQSPTHLIKTRGQQVTLRCSSQSGHNTVSWYQQALGQGPQFIFQYYREEENGRGNFPPRFSGLQFPNYSSELNVNALELDDSALYLCASSFNRAVSGANVPTFGAGSRLTVL.

As DNA, the CDR3 is TGTGCCAGCTCACCCCGACGCTACTCCTACGAGCAGTACTTC. Amino acids: CASSPRRYSYEQYF. The genes are TRBV18 and TRBJ2-7; D unresolved. Between the trimmed V and J ends, which lost 3 bases and 0 bases, there was a span of 9 bases. The CDR3 spans 14 residues. Germline CDR1 reads KGHSH; CDR2 reads LQKENI.